A selection of T cell receptor beta chains follows, all from one sample in a study of blood T cells in healthy people across ages. Each CDR3 protein is one row after TCRdb ran MiXCR on the 5' RACE reads. The repertoire holds around 1.1 million distinct CDR3 sequences, about two fifths seen once, with less than 15% in the top ten. Sequenced input: blood. The receptors originated from a man younger than 30 in good health. Each CDR3 is given with its conserved first and last residue. D genes are given only for firm matches. Expanded clones get a size class; other rows say once, few or many, or leave the size out.

d_call: .; j_call: TRBJ2-3; clone_size: .; v_call: TRBV7-8; cdr3_aa: CARSLGRTDRQYF; cdr3_nt: TGTGCCCGCAGCTTAGGGCGCACAGATAGGCAGTATTTT
d_call: .; j_call: TRBJ2-2; clone_size: .; v_call: TRBV20-1; cdr3_aa: CSATTETGELFF; cdr3_nt: TGCAGTGCTACAACTGAGACCGGGGAGCTGTTTTTT
d_call: TRBD1; j_call: TRBJ2-3; clone_size: .; v_call: TRBV10-3; cdr3_aa: CAINPNSGTGAGTDTQYF; cdr3_nt: TGTGCCATCAATCCGAACTCCGGGACAGGGGCTGGCACAGATACGCAGTATTTT
d_call: .; j_call: TRBJ1-4; clone_size: .; v_call: TRBV25-1; cdr3_aa: CASSDPQGEGYEKLFF; cdr3_nt: TGTGCCAGCAGTGACCCCCAGGGCGAGGGGTATGAAAAACTGTTTTTT
d_call: .; j_call: TRBJ1-2; clone_size: few; v_call: TRBV9; cdr3_aa: CASSASLGYTF; cdr3_nt: TGTGCCAGCAGCGCTTCCCTCGGCTACACCTTC
d_call: TRBD2; j_call: TRBJ2-5; clone_size: few; v_call: TRBV5-6; cdr3_aa: CASTLTSEETQYF; cdr3_nt: TGTGCCAGCACCTTGACTAGCGAAGAGACCCAGTACTTC
d_call: .; j_call: TRBJ1-2; clone_size: .; v_call: TRBV7-3; cdr3_aa: CASSSTGGVGSNGYTF; cdr3_nt: TGTGCCAGCAGCTCGACGGGGGGAGTCGGTAGTAATGGCTACACCTTC
d_call: TRBD1; j_call: TRBJ1-4; clone_size: few; v_call: TRBV13; cdr3_aa: CASSFERTGGNEKLFF; cdr3_nt: TGTGCCAGCAGCTTCGAGAGGACAGGGGGGAATGAAAAACTGTTTTTT
d_call: .; j_call: TRBJ2-2; clone_size: many; v_call: TRBV12-3/TRBV12-4; cdr3_aa: CASTDPFTGELFF; cdr3_nt: TGTGCCAGCACCGACCCCTTTACCGGGGAGCTGTTTTTT
d_call: .; j_call: TRBJ1-1; clone_size: .; v_call: TRBV13; cdr3_aa: CASSRTGNKAFF; cdr3_nt: TGTGCCAGCAGCCGGACCGGTAACAAAGCTTTCTTT
d_call: .; j_call: TRBJ2-5; clone_size: .; v_call: TRBV21-1; cdr3_aa: CAGRRGGEETQYF; cdr3_nt: TGTGCCGGTAGGAGGGGGGGCGAGGAGACCCAGTACTTC
d_call: TRBD1; j_call: TRBJ2-7; clone_size: .; v_call: TRBV12-3/TRBV12-4; cdr3_aa: CASTTRDRALPEQYF; cdr3_nt: TGTGCCAGCACAACCCGGGACAGGGCTCTACCCGAGCAGTACTTC